These 29 T cell receptor beta chains were sequenced from one sample in a study of identical twins. TCRdb re-called the 5' RACE reads with MiXCR, one entry per CDR3 protein. The sample consists of hundreds of thousands of distinct CDR3 sequences, about 14% of them appearing once. The sample consisted of memory (CD45RO+) T cells sorted from blood. The receptors shown here come from a young woman in good health.

This clonotype came up a few times. The chain couples TRBV11-2 to TRBJ2-1; a weak D match, TRBD2 (5 bases). CDR3 length: 15 residues. Per the germline V gene, CDR1 is SGHAT and CDR2 is FQNNGV. The V end was cut by 5 bases, the J end by 2 bases, with 13 bases between. CDR3 sequence (DNA): TGTGCCAGCAGCACGTGGACTTTACCCTACAATGAGCAGTTCTTC. Its translation is CASSTWTLPYNEQFF. Variable domain in full (rest from reference TRBV11-2 and TRBJ2-1): EAGVAQSPRYKIIEKRQSVAFWCNPISGHATLYWYQQILGQGPKLLIQFQNNGVVDDSQLPKDRFSAERLKGVDSTLKIQPAKLEDSAVYLCASSTWTLPYNEQFFGPGTRLTVL.

This clonotype was picked up many times. The V call is TRBV15, the J call TRBJ1-5; TRBD1 matches 7 bases. The CDR3 covers 14 residues. V dropped 3 bases and J dropped 6; count of bases not matched to a gene: 5. Looked up from germline, CDR1 is LNHNV and CDR2 is YYDKDF (reference sequence). CDR3 region: CATSSDRESQPQHF. The CDR3 region has the DNA TGTGCCACCAGCAGCGACAGGGAAAGTCAGCCCCAGCATTTT.

In its sample, this clonotype was seen many times. The chain carries TRBV20-1 and TRBJ2-5; perhaps TRBD2 as D (5 bases). The CDR3 runs 13 residues. CDR1 is DFQATT and CDR2 is SNEGSKA in the germline V gene (reference sequence). Trimming pared 3 bases from V and 2 bases from J, leaving 10 bases between. The DNA for the CDR3 is TGCAGTGCTAGCGTCCGAGGGCAAGAGACCCAGTACTTC. Its translation: CSASVRGQETQYF.

This clonotype was observed a few times. The V gene is TRBV9, the J gene TRBJ2-1, with 8 bases that match TRBD1. Per germline, CDR1 SGDLS and CDR2 YYNGEE. With 3 bases clipped from V and 2 bases from J, the junction kept 4 bases outside the gene matches. CDR3 length equals 15 residues. DNA for the CDR3: TGTGCCAGCAGCGGGACAGGGAATACCTACAATGAGCAGTTCTTC. It specifies CASSGTGNTYNEQFF. The entire variable domain, with the rest obtained from reference TRBV9 and TRBJ2-1, is as follows: DSGVTQTPKHLITATGQRVTLRCSPRSGDLSVYWYQQSLDQGLQFLIQYYNGEERAKGNILERFSAQQFPDLHSELNLSSLELGDSALYFCASSGTGNTYNEQFFGPGTRLTVL.

This clonotype was detected only a few times. The J gene is TRBJ2-1, the V gene TRBV12-3 or TRBV12-4; 15 bases match TRBD2. V lost 6 bases to trimming and J lost 0 bases; unmatched junction nucleotides: 3. The CDR3 spans 17 residues. The CDR3 here is CASRGLAGGSSYNEQFF. CDR3 coding DNA: TGTGCCAGCAGAGGACTAGCGGGAGGGAGCTCCTACAATGAGCAGTTCTTC.

This clonotype was seen many times. The V call is TRBV11-2, the J call TRBJ2-7; D is perhaps TRBD2 (6 bases). The V end was cut by 4 bases, the J end by 6 bases, with 10 bases between. The germline gives CDR1 SGHAT, CDR2 FQNNGV. The CDR3 sequence is 12 residues long. This CDR3 is CASSYMRGEQYF. In DNA, the CDR3 is TGTGCCAGCAGCTACATGCGGGGCGAGCAGTACTTC.

The V call is TRBV4-2, the J call TRBJ1-6; D is undetermined. The CDR3 consists of 17 residues. V shed 0 bases and J shed 0 bases, with 9 bases lying between them. Germline V gene lookup returns CDR1 LGHNA and CDR2 YNFKEQ. The CDR3: CASSQEYKSSYNSPLHF. In DNA, the CDR3 is TGTGCCAGCAGCCAAGAGTATAAAAGCTCCTATAATTCACCCCTCCACTTT.

This clonotype was counted at least ten times. This chain uses TRBV3-1 with TRBJ2-1, with a possible D match to TRBD2 (5 bases). The CDR3 consists of 12 residues. CDR1 and CDR2 from the germline V gene are LGHDT and YNNKEL (reference sequence). V gave up 1 base and J gave up 10 bases, with 8 bases separating them. DNA for the CDR3: TGTGCCAGCAGCCAAGCAGAGCGGGAGCAGTTCTTC. This encodes CASSQAEREQFF.

This clonotype was seen a handful of times. The rearrangement links TRBV3-1 to TRBJ1-2; no definite D call. The germline V gene has CDR1 LGHDT and CDR2 YNNKEL (reference sequence). This CDR3 spans 14 amino acids. V shed 5 bases and J shed 4 bases, with 14 bases lying between them. The CDR3 is CASSFGPTSYGYTF. CDR3 in DNA: TGTGCCAGCAGCTTTGGACCGACGTCCTATGGCTACACCTTC.

In this sample, this clonotype turned up a few times. The chain has TRBV20-1 and TRBJ2-5; D is unresolved. Looked up from germline, CDR1 is DFQATT and CDR2 is SNEGSKA (reference sequence). Trimming took off 0 bases at V and 5 bases at J, with 16 bases between the two ends. This CDR3 spans 15 amino acids. CDR3 DNA sequence: TGCAGTGCTAGAGATTCCACTGGTGGCCGGGAGACCCAGTACTTC. It codes for CSARDSTGGRETQYF.

This clonotype was seen many times. This rearrangement joins TRBV7-2 to TRBJ1-1; 7 bases match TRBD1. V dropped 4 bases and J dropped 7; count of bases not matched to a gene: 9. The CDR3 runs to 14 residues. Germline lookup yields CDR1 SGHTA and CDR2 FQGNSA. CDR3 sequence: CASSSTGTALEAFF. The CDR3 DNA reads TGTGCCAGCAGCTCCACCGGGACAGCTCTTGAAGCTTTCTTT.

This clonotype was counted only a few times. This rearrangement joins TRBV9 to TRBJ2-3; 16 bases line up with TRBD2. Trimming took 0 bases from V and 10 from J; bases not matched to a gene: 8. Germline CDR1 reads SGDLS; CDR2 reads YYNGEE. The CDR3 is 17 amino acids. The CDR3 is CASSVGPGLAGGTPQYF. CDR3 DNA: TGTGCCAGCAGCGTAGGGCCGGGACTAGCGGGGGGGACGCCGCAGTATTTT.

The rearrangement links TRBV6-2 or TRBV6-3 to TRBJ2-1, with 9 bases that match TRBD2. The CDR3 loop spans 17 amino acids. V was pared by 4 bases and J by 4 bases, with 11 bases of the junction left unmatched. The germline CDR1 and CDR2 sequences are MNHEY and SVGEGT. The CDR3 sequence is CASSSLFPAGGYNEQFF. In nucleotides, the CDR3 is TGTGCCAGCAGTTCCCTTTTTCCAGCGGGGGGATACAATGAGCAGTTCTTC.

The V call is TRBV11-2, the J call TRBJ2-5, with 9 bases lining up with TRBD2. The CDR3 spans 14 residues. Trimming removed 5 bases from V and 5 bases from J; junction bases left unmatched: 6. Germline CDR1 is SGHAT and CDR2 is FQNNGV. The DNA for the CDR3 is TGTGCCAGCAGCCTTAGACTAGCGGCGGAGACCCAGTACTTC. It codes for CASSLRLAAETQYF.

The chain recombines TRBV27 with TRBJ1-1; the match to TRBD1 covers 7 bases. The V and J ends lost 5 bases and 5 bases, in that order; junction bases with no gene match: 11. CDR3 length equals 15 residues. CDR1 and CDR2 from the germline V gene are MNHEY and SMNVEV (reference sequence). CDR3 coding DNA: TGTGCCAGCAGTGGGGTAGGAAGGGGGCCGACTGAAGCTTTCTTT. This translates into CASSGVGRGPTEAFF.

V and J are TRBV6-4 and TRBJ2-1; 7 bases map to TRBD2. After removal of 0 bases from V and 9 bases from J, the junction contained 11 bases not matched to a gene. The germline CDR1 and CDR2 sequences are MRHNA and SNTAGT. This CDR3 spans 16 amino acids. This chain's CDR3 is CASSDSGGRGFCEQFF. The CDR3 coding sequence is TGTGCCAGCAGTGACTCCGGCGGGAGAGGTTTTTGTGAGCAGTTCTTC.

CDR3 nucleotide sequence: TGTGCCAGCAGCCGAGCGGGAGGGCCGGGCACAGATACGCAGTATTTT. This translates into CASSRAGGPGTDTQYF. This chain joins TRBV3-1 and TRBJ2-3; 10 bases match TRBD2. The CDR3 contains 16 residues. V gave up 4 bases and J gave up 1 base; unmatched junction bases: 5. Germline lookup yields CDR1 LGHDT and CDR2 YNNKEL (reference sequence).

This clonotype was seen a handful of times. V gene TRBV5-1 combines with J gene TRBJ2-1, with 11 nucleotides matching TRBD2. This CDR3 has 16 amino acids. The V segment lost 4 bases and the J segment 7 bases; nucleotides outside the gene matches: 10. The germline CDR1 and CDR2 sequences are SGHRS and YFSETQ. CDR3 bases: TGCGCCAGCAGCCGGTCACTAGCGGGGGCCCTTAATGAGCAGTTCTTC. It is translated as CASSRSLAGALNEQFF. Full variable domain (missing parts from reference TRBV5-1 and TRBJ2-1): KAGVTQTPRYLIKTRGQQVTLSCSPISGHRSVSWYQQTPGQGLQFLFEYFSETQRNKGNFPGRFSGRQFSNSRSEMNVSTLELGDSALYLCASSRSLAGALNEQFFGPGTRLTVL.

The rearrangement links TRBV7-9 to TRBJ2-7; D is possibly TRBD2 (5 bases). The germline CDR1 and CDR2 sequences are SEHNR and FQNEAQ (reference sequence). The CDR3 runs 14 residues. V dropped 5 bases and J dropped 3 bases, with 14 bases sitting between them. In DNA form, the CDR3 reads TGTGCCAGCAGCCCAGCTCGGGGAGTCTACGAGCAGTACTTC. Protein product: CASSPARGVYEQYF. Together with reference TRBV7-9 and TRBJ2-7, the CDR3 gives the full variable domain: DTGVSQNPRHKITKRGQNVTFRCDPISEHNRLYWYRQTLGQGPEFLTYFQNEAQLEKSRLLSDRFSAERPKGSFSTLEIQRTEQGDSAMYLCASSPARGVYEQYFGPGTRLTVT.

The table lists this clonotype with a few counts. The chain links TRBV20-1 to TRBJ2-7, with D perhaps matching TRBD2 (6 bases). V was trimmed by 5 bases and J by 4 bases, leaving 21 bases between them. The CDR3 is 15 amino acids. CDR1 is DFQATT, CDR2 SNEGSKA, per germline (reference sequence). The CDR3 DNA sequence: TGCAGTGCTTCGCTTAGACTAGGTAGTCGATACGAGCAGTACTTC. This translates into CSASLRLGSRYEQYF.

This rearrangement joins TRBV12-3 or TRBV12-4 to TRBJ1-2, with a tentative D call TRBD1 (6 bases). Trimming cost V 7 bases and J 0 bases, with 18 bases left between them. The CDR3 extends over 16 amino acids. As DNA, the CDR3 is TGTGCCAGCACACAGGGCCTTCTACGGACTAACTATGGCTACACCTTC. Protein: CASTQGLLRTNYGYTF.

This chain connects TRBV11-1 to TRBJ2-7, with 8 bases that match TRBD1. The CDR3 extends over 20 amino acids. J was trimmed by 3 bases and V by 5 bases; bases with no gene match: 24. Germline-derived CDR1 and CDR2 are SGHAT and FQDESV (reference sequence). The CDR3 sequence is CASSKRVGQGALPTLYEQYF. CDR3 in DNA: TGTGCCAGCAGCAAAAGAGTTGGGCAGGGGGCGTTGCCTACACTCTACGAGCAGTACTTC.

The gene calls are TRBV20-1 and TRBJ2-5; D is possibly TRBD2 (7 bases). Trimming stripped 1 base from V and 6 bases from J, with 15 bases between. This CDR3 has 14 amino acids. Germline CDR1 DFQATT, CDR2 SNEGSKA (reference sequence). This chain's CDR3 is CSARGREGGQTQYF. The CDR3 DNA reads TGCAGTGCTAGAGGGAGGGAGGGGGGGCAGACCCAGTACTTC.

This chain connects TRBV3-1 to TRBJ1-5, with D hard to call. Between the trimmed V and J ends, which lost 3 bases and 0 bases, there was a span of 3 bases. Germline-derived CDR1 and CDR2 are LGHDT and YNNKEL (reference sequence). The length of the CDR3 is 13 residues. The CDR3, as DNA: TGTGCCAGCAGCCATTTTAGCAATCAGCCCCAGCATTTT. Translated: CASSHFSNQPQHF.

This clonotype was seen repeatedly, ten times or more. This chain links TRBV29-1 with TRBJ1-2; 8 bases map to TRBD1. Per germline, CDR1 SQVTM and CDR2 ANQGSEA. The CDR3 contains 11 residues. The V and J ends lost 6 bases and 6 bases, in that order; junction bases with no gene match: 3. The chain's CDR3 is CSVQGANGYTF. The CDR3 DNA is TGCAGCGTCCAGGGGGCGAATGGCTACACCTTC.

The chain combines TRBV4-3 with TRBJ2-1; TRBD2 is a possible D gene (5 bases). Trimming shortened V by 2 bases and J by 3 bases, and 14 bases separated the two germline ends. The CDR3 contains 16 residues. Germline lookup yields CDR1 LGHNA and CDR2 YSLEER. DNA of the CDR3: TGCGCCAGCAGCCAATTTTTAGCGCAGATCTACAATGAGCAGTTCTTC. This codes for CASSQFLAQIYNEQFF.

This clonotype occurred a few times. The chain employs TRBV7-2 and TRBJ1-4, with D unresolved. Between the trimmed V and J ends, which lost 2 bases and 5 bases, there was a span of 0 bases. This CDR3 contains 11 residues. Germline CDR1 SGHTA, CDR2 FQGNSA. This chain's CDR3 is CASSLNEKLFF. The CDR3 DNA reads TGTGCCAGCAGCTTAAATGAAAAACTGTTTTTT.

This clonotype was observed a handful of times. This chain joins TRBV6-1 and TRBJ1-5, with no clear D. The CDR3 is made up of 13 amino acids. The germline V gene has CDR1 MNHNS and CDR2 SASEGT. Trimming shortened V by 5 bases and J by 5 bases, and 10 bases separated the two germline ends. CDR3 DNA: TGTGCCAGCAGTCTAGACGGGGATCAGCCCCAGCATTTT. This codes for CASSLDGDQPQHF.

This sequence joins TRBV29-1 and TRBJ1-1; possible D gene TRBD1, 5 bases. In germline, CDR1 is SQVTM, CDR2 ANQGSEA. With 7 bases removed from V and 0 bases from J, the gap between germline ends came to 15 bases. This CDR3 contains 14 residues. The CDR3 DNA follows: TGCAGCGCCGAGGGGTCAGGGCTGAACACTGAAGCTTTCTTT. Protein product: CSAEGSGLNTEAFF.